This TCR beta chain was recorded in a study of T cells in Graves' hyperthyroidism and ophthalmopathy. V gave up 4 bases and J gave up 8 bases; unmatched junction bases: 5. This CDR3 has 14 residues. Germline V CDR1 and CDR2: SEHNR, FQNEAQ (reference sequence). Researchers amplified the TCR beta CDR3 regions from RNA transcripts. The TCR CDR3 first-round RT-PCR relied on the HTBI primer set. MiXCR was run by TCRdb on the multiplex PCR reads, yielding one entry per CDR3 protein. Altogether approximately 570,000 distinct CDR3 sequences are present, about 20% being singletons, with the ten largest covering over 45%. Concerning this clonotype: Its antigen is undetermined.

The study, taken as a whole, reports: In validation, the model predicted ophthalmopathy. These predictions came a median approximately 6.5 months before onset. Blood held most thyroid clonotypes expanded above 0.001 frequency.

The chain links TRBV7-9 to TRBJ1-2; the match to TRBD1 covers 12 bases. Specimen: blood. The origin of this receptor is a man between 35 and 55 years old with Graves' ophthalmopathy. The CDR3 bases are TGTGCCAGCAGCTGGGACAGGGGGCTCGAAGGCTACACCTTC. Protein: CASSWDRGLEGYTF.